This TCR beta chain appears in the sequencing data of a study of shared clonotypes between healthy human individuals. Deletions cut 4 bases from V and 0 bases from J, with 11 bases between. Germline V gene data show CDR1 as SGHRS and CDR2 as YFSETQ. This CDR3 has 15 amino acids. As originally analysed: ImmunoSEQ yielded junction-only sequences lacking quality scores, so filtering differed. Using immunoSEQ multiplex PCR, the repertoire was profiled, and TCRdb retains in-frame clones only, with some absent. For V, J and clone size, that table is used; D and trimming come from the DNA. In the table there are approximately 180,000 clones, 90% to 95% of which are singletons. On this clone itself: Its target is unknown.

Findings and limits, study-wide: Specimens sampled were limited to blood, with tissue repertoires likely differing.

The TCR was taken from a woman aged 25-40 years in good health. V usage is TRBV5-1 and J usage is TRBJ1-3; no reliable D call. The sample taken for sequencing was naive CD4+ T cells sorted from blood. Described subset: CD45RA+ positively selected. CDR3 bases: TGCGCCAGCAGCGGATCCGGGGACTCTGGAAACACCATATATTTT. It yields the protein CASSGSGDSGNTIYF. The full variable domain, rest sourced from reference TRBV5-1 and TRBJ1-3, is KAGVTQTPRYLIKTRGQQVTLSCSPISGHRSVSWYQQTPGQGLQFLFEYFSETQRNKGNFPGRFSGRQFSNSRSEMNVSTLELGDSALYLCASSGSGDSGNTIYFGEGSWLTVV.